One and the same sample provided the 26 T cell receptor beta chains below, sequenced in a study of blood T cell repertoires in COVID-19. Profiled with immunoSEQ multiplex PCR; TCRdb holds only in-frame clones, not every one. The sample has tens of thousands of clones, about three quarters seen once. Sequencing was carried out using peripheral blood. These TCRs come from a man between 25 and 39 years old with COVID-19, enrolled during active disease.

The chain employs TRBV7-9 and TRBJ2-3, with 8 bases that match TRBD1. The CDR3 loop spans 15 amino acids. Germline assignment: CDR1 SEHNR and CDR2 FQNEAQ (reference sequence). Trimming removed 2 bases from V and 6 bases from J; junction bases left unmatched: 7. The CDR3 reads CASSLFQGAPDTQYF. DNA for the CDR3: TGTGCCAGCAGCTTATTTCAGGGGGCGCCGGATACGCAGTATTTT. The whole variable domain, remainder taken from reference TRBV7-9 and TRBJ2-3, is DTGVSQNPRHKITKRGQNVTFRCDPISEHNRLYWYRQTLGQGPEFLTYFQNEAQLEKSRLLSDRFSAERPKGSFSTLEIQRTEQGDSAMYLCASSLFQGAPDTQYFGPGTRLTVL.

DNA of the CDR3: TGTGCCAGCAGTTTATCGAGCCAAAATGAGCAGTTCTTC. This sequence encodes CASSLSSQNEQFF. The chain couples TRBV27 to TRBJ2-1; D gene unclear. This CDR3 region has 13 residues. Germline-derived CDR1 and CDR2 are MNHEY and SMNVEV (reference sequence). V lost 0 bases and J lost 7, with 7 bases in between.

V usage is TRBV6-4 and J usage is TRBJ2-3, with D possibly matching TRBD2 (5 bases). Between the trimmed V and J ends, which lost 5 bases and 1 base, there was a span of 10 bases. This CDR3 comprises 14 residues. Germline assignment: CDR1 MRHNA and CDR2 SNTAGT. The DNA of the CDR3 is TGTGCCAGCAGTTATAGCGTGGGCACAGATACGCAGTATTTT. This codes for CASSYSVGTDTQYF.

This chain links TRBV28 with TRBJ2-4, with TRBD1 identical over 7 bases. CDR1 MDHEN and CDR2 SYDVKM come from the germline V gene. CDR3 length: 13 amino acids. The ends lost 6 bases at V and 9 bases at J; junction bases unmatched: 8. The CDR3 DNA follows: TGTGCCAGCAGCCAAGGGACAGTTGGCATTCAGTACTTC. Its protein is CASSQGTVGIQYF. The full variable domain, completed using reference TRBV28 and TRBJ2-4, is DVKVTQSSRYLVKRTGEKVFLECVQDMDHENMFWYRQDPGLGLRLIYFSYDVKMKEKGDIPEGYSVSREKKERFSLILESASTNQTSMYLCASSQGTVGIQYFGAGTRLSVL.

This clone was recorded a few times. V gene TRBV29-1 combines with J gene TRBJ1-6; no reliable D call. CDR3 size: 14 residues. Per germline, CDR1 SQVTM and CDR2 ANQGSEA. The V gene lost 4 bases and the J gene lost 3 bases, with 10 bases spanning the gap. CDR3 protein: CSVGEGDYNSPLHF. DNA of the CDR3: TGCAGCGTTGGAGAAGGAGACTATAATTCACCCCTCCACTTT.

The V gene is TRBV20-1, the J gene TRBJ1-5; tentatively, D is TRBD1 (5 bases). Germline CDR1 reads DFQATT; CDR2 reads SNEGSKA (reference sequence). V was trimmed by 3 bases and J by 7 bases, leaving 13 bases between them. This CDR3 has 13 residues. The CDR3 reads CSASPGRGQPQHF. CDR3 DNA: TGCAGTGCTAGTCCAGGGAGGGGACAGCCCCAGCATTTT.

This clone was detected a few times. This sequence joins TRBV5-1 and TRBJ2-1; TRBD1 matches at 7 bases. There are 14 residues in the CDR3. The trim removed 6 bases at V and 4 bases at J, leaving 7 bases unmatched. Germline V gene data show CDR1 as SGHRS and CDR2 as YFSETQ. The CDR3 loop is CASTPGTEYNEQFF. The DNA for the CDR3 is TGCGCCAGCACCCCCGGGACAGAATACAATGAGCAGTTCTTC.

The chain is built from TRBV2 and TRBJ2-7, with 10 nucleotides matching TRBD1. The V gene's germline CDR1 is SNHLY and CDR2 FYNNEI. The CDR3 has 14 residues. Trimming took 6 bases from V and 8 from J; bases not matched to a gene: 10. CDR3 coding DNA: TGTGCCAGCAGCAGCCCGGGACAGGGGATCAAGCAGTACTTC. Protein product: CASSSPGQGIKQYF.

This clone appeared a single time. The chain joins TRBV11-2 to TRBJ1-3; D might be TRBD1 (5 bases). Germline lookup yields CDR1 SGHAT and CDR2 FQNNGV. The ends were cut back, 0 bases at V and 5 bases at J, with 11 bases in the middle. This CDR3 region has 15 residues. CDR3 nucleotides: TGTGCCAGCAGCTTAGACAGGGTGGAGAGAAACACCATATATTTT. Translated, it gives CASSLDRVERNTIYF.

The CDR3 here is CASSHPTGGQEKLFF. The CDR3, as DNA: TGCGCCAGCAGCCACCCGACAGGGGGCCAGGAAAAACTGTTTTTT. The V call is TRBV4-1, the J call TRBJ1-4, with 10 nucleotides matching TRBD1. The V gene end was trimmed by 3 bases and the J gene end by 8 bases; junction bases not matched to a gene: 6. Looked up from germline, CDR1 is MGHRA and CDR2 is YSYEKL. The CDR3 has 15 residues.

The gene calls are TRBV2 and TRBJ2-5; 7 bases are a match to TRBD2. J gave up 2 bases and V 1 base, and 1 base lay outside the gene matches. Germline CDR1 is SNHLY and CDR2 is FYNNEI. The CDR3 extends over 14 amino acids. This chain's CDR3 is CASSEGGGQETQYF. Written as DNA, the CDR3 is TGTGCCAGCAGTGAAGGGGGGGGGCAAGAGACCCAGTACTTC.

The rearrangement joins TRBV24-1 to TRBJ2-2; the match to TRBD2 covers 8 bases. V was clipped by 1 base and J by 3 bases; unmatched bases: 6. The CDR3 has 17 amino acids. From germline, CDR1 is KGHDR and CDR2 SFDVKD. The CDR3 DNA is TGTGCCACCAGTGATTTTGCCGGGAGGGCGCACACCGGGGAGCTGTTTTTT. As protein: CATSDFAGRAHTGELFF.

The chain uses TRBV3-1 (or the pseudogene TRBV3-2) and TRBJ1-3; unclear D gene. V dropped 4 bases and J dropped 0 bases, with 10 bases sitting between them. Germline V gene lookup returns CDR1 LGHDT and CDR2 YNNKEL (reference sequence). The CDR3 has 15 amino acids. The CDR3 loop is CASSPDRLSGNTIYF. The CDR3 coding sequence is TGTGCCAGCAGCCCCGACCGACTCTCTGGAAACACCATATATTTT.

Written as DNA, the CDR3 is TGTGCCTGGAGTGTGGGGGACAGGGGATACTATGGCTACACCTTC. This codes for CAWSVGDRGYYGYTF. V usage is TRBV30 and J usage is TRBJ1-2, with 10 nucleotides matching TRBD1. This CDR3 region has 15 residues. The germline V gene has CDR1 GTSNPN and CDR2 SVGIG (reference sequence). Losses at the gene ends were 0 bases for V and 3 bases for J; bases not matched to a gene: 4.

This chain links TRBV20-1 with TRBJ2-7, with D unclear. Trimming took 3 bases from V and 7 from J, leaving 7 bases between them. This CDR3 has 10 residues. The germline gives CDR1 DFQATT, CDR2 SNEGSKA (reference sequence). CDR3 DNA: TGCAGTGCTAGTGGGCCTGAGCAGTACTTC. As protein: CSASGPEQYF.

This clone has just one count. The chain has TRBV29-1 and TRBJ2-1; 7 nucleotides agree with TRBD1. Trimming took 1 base from V and 4 from J; bases not matched to a gene: 4. The germline V gene has CDR1 SQVTM and CDR2 ANQGSEA. The CDR3 is 14 amino acids. CDR3 nucleotides: TGCAGCGTTGAAGGGACAGGTAAATACAATGAGCAGTTCTTC. Its translation: CSVEGTGKYNEQFF.

The chain employs TRBV27 and TRBJ2-1; no definite D call. This CDR3 is 14 amino acids long. Germline CDR1 reads MNHEY; CDR2 reads SMNVEV (reference sequence). V lost 9 bases, J lost 1 base, and 13 bases lay in between. CDR3: CARHVRSSYNEQFF. CDR3 coding DNA: TGTGCCAGGCACGTGCGGTCGTCCTACAATGAGCAGTTCTTC.

This chain connects TRBV11-3 to TRBJ2-2; 7 nucleotides match TRBD2. Germline loops: CDR1 SGHNT, CDR2 YENEEA. The CDR3 consists of 15 residues. Trimming at V came to 2 bases and at J to 6 bases, leaving 6 bases not matched to a gene. In DNA, the CDR3 is TGTGCCAGCAGCTTATTCAGCGGGGATCCCGGGGAGCTGTTTTTT. Translated, it gives CASSLFSGDPGELFF.

CDR3 sequence reads: CASRSGTSGYQETQYF. CDR3 DNA sequence: TGTGCCAGCAGGTCCGGGACTAGCGGATACCAAGAGACCCAGTACTTC. The J gene is TRBJ2-5, the V gene TRBV2, with 11 bases that match TRBD2. The CDR3 spans 16 residues. V shed 6 bases, J shed 0 bases, and the junction held 6 bases outside the gene matches. CDR1 SNHLY and CDR2 FYNNEI come from the germline V gene. Variable domain in full (rest from reference TRBV2 and TRBJ2-5): EPEVTQTPSHQVTQMGQEVILRCVPISNHLYFYWYRQILGQKVEFLVSFYNNEISEKSEIFDDQFSVERPDGSNFTLKIRSTKLEDSAMYFCASRSGTSGYQETQYFGPGTRLLVL.

The V and J genes are TRBV7-8 and TRBJ1-2; a possible D gene is TRBD1 (6 bases). The V gene lost 4 bases and the J gene lost 3 bases, with 15 bases spanning the gap. CDR3 length equals 15 residues. CDR1 SGHVS and CDR2 FQNEAQ come from the germline V gene. DNA of the CDR3: TGTGCCAGCAGCTCTAGGGGGGGGTTTGACTATGGCTACACCTTC. It specifies CASSSRGGFDYGYTF.

This chain connects TRBV28 to TRBJ1-3; maybe TRBD1 (6 bases). The germline V gene encodes CDR1 MDHEN and CDR2 SYDVKM. This CDR3 is 18 amino acids long. Trimming cost V 6 bases and J 1 base, with 22 bases left between them. CDR3 sequence (DNA): TGTGCCAGCAGCCAAGGACAGCTCACATTTATTTCTGGAAACACCATATATTTT. Translation: CASSQGQLTFISGNTIYF.

This clone was picked up a small number of times. The genes are TRBV14 and TRBJ2-7, with D uncertain. The CDR3 has 15 residues. Germline V gene sequence: CDR1 SGHDN, CDR2 FVKESK. With 1 base removed from V and 2 bases from J, the gap between germline ends came to 12 bases. CDR3 nucleotides: TGTGCCAGCAGCCAAGTCGAAGCCCTTCCCTACGAGCAGTACTTC. Translating gives CASSQVEALPYEQYF. Looking up the rest from reference TRBV14 and TRBJ2-7 gives the full variable domain: EAGVTQFPSHSVIEKGQTVTLRCDPISGHDNLYWYRRVMGKEIKFLLHFVKESKQDESGMPNNRFLAERTGGTYSTLKVQPAELEDSGVYFCASSQVEALPYEQYFGPGTRLTVT.

J is TRBJ2-1 and V is TRBV27; 9 nucleotides line up with TRBD1. CDR3 length equals 14 residues. The germline gives CDR1 MNHEY, CDR2 SMNVEV (reference sequence). V gave up 3 bases and J gave up 8 bases; unmatched junction bases: 5. CDR3 region: CASSFTGGGYEQFF. The CDR3 DNA sequence: TGTGCCAGCAGTTTTACAGGGGGCGGATATGAGCAGTTCTTC.

The rearrangement links TRBV19 to TRBJ2-5; TRBD1 aligns across 9 bases. Germline CDR1 LNHDA, CDR2 SQIVND (reference sequence). V was clipped by 2 bases and J by 4 bases; unmatched bases: 2. CDR3 length: 14 residues. CDR3 amino acids: CASSITGGRETQYF. The CDR3 bases are TGTGCCAGTAGTATAACAGGGGGCAGAGAGACCCAGTACTTC. Based on the CDR3 plus reference TRBV19 and TRBJ2-5, the full variable domain is DGGITQSPKYLFRKEGQNVTLSCEQNLNHDAMYWYRQDPGQGLRLIYYSQIVNDFQKGDIAEGYSVSREKKESFPLTVTSAQKNPTAFYLCASSITGGRETQYFGPGTRLLVL.

V and J are TRBV24-1 and TRBJ2-3; D is possibly TRBD1 (5 bases). V was pared by 4 bases and J by 3 bases, with 7 bases between. Germline loops: CDR1 KGHDR, CDR2 SFDVKD. This CDR3 has 13 residues. The CDR3 loop reads CATSDYRTDTQYF. CDR3 bases: TGTGCCACCAGTGACTACAGGACAGATACGCAGTATTTT.

CDR3: CASSVASGQLSGNTIYF. CDR3 DNA: TGTGCCAGCAGTGTCGCGTCGGGACAGTTATCTGGAAACACCATATATTTT. The chain employs TRBV2 and TRBJ1-3, with 7 positions matching TRBD1. Trimming at V came to 4 bases and at J to 1 base, leaving 10 bases not matched to a gene. Germline-derived CDR1 and CDR2 are SNHLY and FYNNEI. The CDR3 length is 17 residues.